This T cell receptor (beta chain) was captured in a study of CD8 T cells in Susac syndrome. After extraction with the RNeasy kit, roughly 0.45 to 1 ug of the RNA was reverse transcribed using random hexamers. In TCRdb, the immunoSEQ multiplex PCR reads were re-called with MiXCR into one record per CDR3 protein. The table lists 84,000 or so distinct CDR3 sequences, over 90% of them singletons. The CDR3 is made up of 15 amino acids. Trimming took off 6 bases at V and 1 base at J, with 15 bases between the two ends. Per germline, CDR1 MDHEN and CDR2 SYDVKM. Material for sequencing was CD8+ T cells from PBMCs. V is TRBV28 and J is TRBJ1-1; the D is unclear. This sequence was found in a human donor with Susac syndrome. DNA of the CDR3: TGTGCCAGCAGCTATACCAGACGGGGGAACACTGAAGCTTTCTTT. Translation: CASSYTRRGNTEAFF.